These T cell receptor beta chains were read from a single sample in a study of shared clonotypes between healthy human individuals. Assay used: immunoSEQ multiplex PCR; TCRdb lists only in-frame clones, some missing. The sample carries around 650,000 clones, approximately 96% recorded once. Sequenced input: naive CD8+ T cells sorted from blood. The receptors were sampled from a young woman in good health. Both conserved end residues are part of each CDR3. Fields, in order: V gene, CDR3 length, clone size, D gene, J gene, CDR3 protein, CDR3 DNA. D genes are given only for firm matches. Rows give clone size only sometimes, using once, few, many, or a class for an expanded clone.

TRBV6-5,13,NA,NA,TRBJ2-1,CASSRGGRNEQFF,TGTGCCAGCAGTAGGGGCGGTCGTAATGAGCAGTTCTTC
TRBV5-1,15,NA,NA,TRBJ1-2,CASSLDIGNFYGYTF,TGCGCCAGCAGCTTGGACATTGGGAACTTCTATGGCTACACCTTC
TRBV7-9,14,NA,NA,TRBJ1-1,CASSFQGGDTEAFF,TGTGCCAGCAGCTTTCAGGGCGGGGACACTGAAGCTTTCTTT
TRBV2,15,NA,NA,TRBJ1-3,CASSPGQHSGNTIYF,TGTGCCAGCAGCCCTGGACAGCACTCTGGAAACACCATATATTTT
TRBV28,11,NA,NA,TRBJ1-1,CASRGRTEAFF,TGTGCCAGCAGGGGACGGACTGAAGCTTTCTTT
TRBV10-3,16,NA,TRBD2,TRBJ2-1,CAISEASGGRVNEQFF,TGTGCCATCAGTGAGGCTTCTGGCGGGAGGGTAAATGAGCAGTTCTTC
TRBV5-4,18,NA,TRBD1,TRBJ2-4,CASSPYTGQGLAKNIQYF,TGTGCCAGCAGCCCCTATACAGGACAGGGGCTAGCCAAAAACATTCAGTACTTC
TRBV5-8,14,NA,NA,TRBJ1-5,CASSGTNSNQPQHF,TGTGCCAGCTCCGGGACAAATAGCAATCAGCCCCAGCATTTT
TRBV5-1,16,NA,NA,TRBJ2-3,CASSLVSQGSTDTQYF,TGCGCCAGCAGCTTGGTATCGCAGGGTAGCACAGATACGCAGTATTTT
TRBV7-8,14,NA,NA,TRBJ1-5,CASSINMGYEPQHF,TGTGCCAGCAGCATTAATATGGGGTACGAGCCCCAGCATTTT
TRBV27,15,once,TRBD1,TRBJ2-7,CASSLLGQGSYEQYF,TGTGCCAGCAGTTTACTGGGACAGGGGAGCTACGAGCAGTACTTC
TRBV2,14,NA,NA,TRBJ2-3,CASSDQGGTDTQYF,TGTGCCAGCAGTGATCAGGGTGGCACAGATACGCAGTATTTT
TRBV27,14,NA,TRBD1,TRBJ1-5,CASSWTGGNQPQHF,TGTGCCAGCAGTTGGACAGGGGGGAATCAGCCCCAGCATTTT
TRBV10-1,12,once,NA,TRBJ2-7,CASSEGSYEQYF,TGCGCCAGCAGTGAGGGCAGCTACGAGCAGTACTTC
TRBV2,15,NA,TRBD1,TRBJ1-1,CASSDGQGASTEAFF,TGTGCCAGCAGCGATGGACAGGGGGCAAGTACTGAAGCTTTCTTT
TRBV2,18,NA,TRBD1,TRBJ2-6,CASSEPRDRPSGANVLTF,TGTGCCAGCAGTGAGCCCCGGGACAGGCCCTCTGGGGCCAACGTCCTGACTTTC
TRBV27,14,NA,NA,TRBJ1-1,CASRDGLLNTEAFF,TGTGCCAGCAGGGATGGCTTACTGAACACTGAAGCTTTCTTT
TRBV9,14,NA,TRBD2,TRBJ2-7,CASSVGGGRVEQYF,TGTGCCAGCAGCGTAGGTGGAGGGAGGGTCGAGCAGTACTTC
TRBV18,16,NA,TRBD1,TRBJ2-3,CASSPRDRSSTDTQYF,TGTGCCAGCTCACCGAGGGACAGGTCTAGCACAGATACGCAGTATTTT
TRBV6-1,15,once,NA,TRBJ1-3,CASIGEGGPGNTIYF,TGTGCCAGCATAGGCGAGGGCGGCCCTGGAAACACCATATATTTT
TRBV19,15,NA,NA,TRBJ2-1,CASSQRESSYNEQFF,TGTGCCAGTAGCCAACGGGAGAGCTCCTACAATGAGCAGTTCTTC
TRBV7-9,13,NA,NA,TRBJ2-1,CASSLGGIGEQFF,TGTGCCAGCAGCTTAGGAGGGATCGGTGAGCAGTTCTTC
TRBV5-5,16,NA,TRBD1,TRBJ2-2,CASSLARTGSFGELFF,TGTGCCAGCAGCTTGGCTAGGACAGGGTCGTTTGGGGAGCTGTTTTTT
TRBV2,12,once,NA,TRBJ1-1,CARGESNTEAFF,TGTGCCAGAGGAGAGTCGAACACTGAAGCTTTCTTT
TRBV13,14,NA,TRBD2,TRBJ2-2,CASSSGLTTGELFF,TGTGCCAGCAGCTCGGGACTAACCACCGGGGAGCTGTTTTTT